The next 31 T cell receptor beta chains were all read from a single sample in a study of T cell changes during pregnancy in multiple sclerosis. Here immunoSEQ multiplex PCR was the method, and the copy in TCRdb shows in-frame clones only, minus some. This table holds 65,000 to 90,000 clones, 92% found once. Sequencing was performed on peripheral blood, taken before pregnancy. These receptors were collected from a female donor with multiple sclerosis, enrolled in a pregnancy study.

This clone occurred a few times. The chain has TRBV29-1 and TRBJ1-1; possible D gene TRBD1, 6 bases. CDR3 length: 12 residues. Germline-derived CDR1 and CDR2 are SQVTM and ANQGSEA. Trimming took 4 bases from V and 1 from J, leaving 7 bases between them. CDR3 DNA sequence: TGCAGCGTTGCCAGGGGGAACACTGAAGCTTTCTTT. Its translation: CSVARGNTEAFF.

The CDR3 bases are TGTGCCAGCAGCCCCTGGACAGGGGACGGCAATAACGAGCAGTACTTC. This encodes CASSPWTGDGNNEQYF. The chain has TRBV27 and TRBJ2-7, with 9 bases aligning to TRBD1. In germline, CDR1 is MNHEY, CDR2 SMNVEV (reference sequence). V lost 6 bases to trimming and J lost 5 bases; unmatched junction nucleotides: 14. The CDR3 runs to 16 residues.

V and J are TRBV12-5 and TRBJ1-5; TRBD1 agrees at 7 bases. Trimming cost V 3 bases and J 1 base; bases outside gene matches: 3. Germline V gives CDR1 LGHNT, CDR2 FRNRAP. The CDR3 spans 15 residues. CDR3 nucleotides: TGTGCTAGTGGTTTCGACAGGGTGAGCAATCAGCCCCAGCATTTT. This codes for CASGFDRVSNQPQHF.

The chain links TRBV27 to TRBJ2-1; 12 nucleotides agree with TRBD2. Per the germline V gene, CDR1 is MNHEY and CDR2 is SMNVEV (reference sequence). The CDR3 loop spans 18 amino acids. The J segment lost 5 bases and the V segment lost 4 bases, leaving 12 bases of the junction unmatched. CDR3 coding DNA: TGTGCCAGCAGTTCGGTCGGACTGGGACTAGCGGGTCACAATGAGCAGTTCTTC. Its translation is CASSSVGLGLAGHNEQFF.

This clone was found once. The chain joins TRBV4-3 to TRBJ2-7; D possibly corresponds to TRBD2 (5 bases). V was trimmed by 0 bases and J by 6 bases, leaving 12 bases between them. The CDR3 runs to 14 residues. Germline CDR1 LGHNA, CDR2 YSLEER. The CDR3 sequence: CASSQDLDRGEQYF. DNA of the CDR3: TGCGCCAGCAGCCAAGATCTAGATCGGGGCGAGCAGTACTTC.

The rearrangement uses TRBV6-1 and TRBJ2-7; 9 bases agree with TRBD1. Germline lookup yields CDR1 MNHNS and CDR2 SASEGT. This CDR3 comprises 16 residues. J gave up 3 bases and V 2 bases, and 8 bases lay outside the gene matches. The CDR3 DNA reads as TGTGCCAGCAGTGAATCGTGGGGACAGGGACTCTACGAGCAGTACTTC. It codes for CASSESWGQGLYEQYF.

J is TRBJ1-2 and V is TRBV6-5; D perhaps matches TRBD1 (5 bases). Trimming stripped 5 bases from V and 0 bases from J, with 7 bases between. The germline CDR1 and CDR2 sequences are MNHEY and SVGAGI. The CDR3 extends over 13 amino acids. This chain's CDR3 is CASSRTPNYGYTF. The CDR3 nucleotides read TGTGCCAGCAGTCGGACACCTAACTATGGCTACACCTTC.

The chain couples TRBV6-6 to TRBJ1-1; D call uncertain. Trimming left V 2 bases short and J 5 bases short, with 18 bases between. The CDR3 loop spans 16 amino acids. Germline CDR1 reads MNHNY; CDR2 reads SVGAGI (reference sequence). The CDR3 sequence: CASSYPLTRVGTEAFF. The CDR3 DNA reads TGTGCCAGCAGTTACCCCCTCACGAGGGTCGGAACTGAAGCTTTCTTT.

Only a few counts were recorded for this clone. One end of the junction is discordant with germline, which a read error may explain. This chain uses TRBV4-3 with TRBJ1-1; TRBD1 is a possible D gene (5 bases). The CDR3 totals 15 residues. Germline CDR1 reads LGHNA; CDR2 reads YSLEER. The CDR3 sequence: CASSEDGGTATEAFF. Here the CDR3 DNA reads TGCGCCAGCAGCGAAGACGGGGGTACGGCCACTGAAGCTTTCTTT.

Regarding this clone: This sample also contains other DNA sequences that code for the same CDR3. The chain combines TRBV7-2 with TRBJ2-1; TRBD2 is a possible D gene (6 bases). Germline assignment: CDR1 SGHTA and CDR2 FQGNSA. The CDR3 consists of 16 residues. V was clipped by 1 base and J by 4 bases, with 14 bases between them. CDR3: CASSLVASGLYNEQFF. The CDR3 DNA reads TGTGCCAGCAGCTTAGTTGCGAGCGGACTATACAATGAGCAGTTCTTC.

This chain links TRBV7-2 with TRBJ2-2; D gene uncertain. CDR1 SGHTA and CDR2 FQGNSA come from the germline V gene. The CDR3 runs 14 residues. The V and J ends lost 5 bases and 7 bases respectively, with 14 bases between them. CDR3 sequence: CASSPPSSGGELFF. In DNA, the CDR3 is TGTGCCAGCAGCCCCCCTTCCTCGGGCGGGGAGCTGTTTTTT.

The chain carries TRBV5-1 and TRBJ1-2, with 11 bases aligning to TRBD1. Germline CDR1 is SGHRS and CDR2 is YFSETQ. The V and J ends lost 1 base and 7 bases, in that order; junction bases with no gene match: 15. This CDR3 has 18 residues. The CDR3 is CASSLSHGQGAKIFGYTF. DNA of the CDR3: TGCGCCAGCAGCTTGTCCCACGGACAGGGGGCGAAAATATTTGGCTACACCTTC.

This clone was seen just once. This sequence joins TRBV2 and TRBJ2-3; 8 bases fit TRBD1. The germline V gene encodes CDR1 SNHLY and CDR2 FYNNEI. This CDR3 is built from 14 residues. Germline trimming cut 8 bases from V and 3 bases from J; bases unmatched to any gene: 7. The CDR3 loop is CASDRTGRTDTQYF. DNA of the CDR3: TGTGCCAGCGACAGGACAGGGCGGACAGATACGCAGTATTTT. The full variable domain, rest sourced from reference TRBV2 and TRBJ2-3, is EPEVTQTPSHQVTQMGQEVILRCVPISNHLYFYWYRQILGQKVEFLVSFYNNEISEKSEIFDDQFSVERPDGSNFTLKIRSTKLEDSAMYFCASDRTGRTDTQYFGPGTRLTVL.

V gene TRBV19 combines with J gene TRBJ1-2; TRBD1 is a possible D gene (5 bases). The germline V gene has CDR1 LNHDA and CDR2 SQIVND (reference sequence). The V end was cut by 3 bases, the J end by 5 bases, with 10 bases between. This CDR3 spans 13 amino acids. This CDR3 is CASSIFPGYGYTF. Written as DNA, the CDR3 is TGTGCCAGTAGTATTTTTCCAGGGTATGGCTACACCTTC. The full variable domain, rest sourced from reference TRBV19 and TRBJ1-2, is DGGITQSPKYLFRKEGQNVTLSCEQNLNHDAMYWYRQDPGQGLRLIYYSQIVNDFQKGDIAEGYSVSREKKESFPLTVTSAQKNPTAFYLCASSIFPGYGYTFGSGTRLTVV.

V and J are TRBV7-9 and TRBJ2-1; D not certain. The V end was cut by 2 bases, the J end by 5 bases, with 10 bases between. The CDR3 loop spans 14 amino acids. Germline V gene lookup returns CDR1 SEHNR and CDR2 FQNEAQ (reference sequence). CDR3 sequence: CASSLNVLHNEQFF. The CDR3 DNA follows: TGTGCCAGCAGCTTAAATGTTCTACACAATGAGCAGTTCTTC.

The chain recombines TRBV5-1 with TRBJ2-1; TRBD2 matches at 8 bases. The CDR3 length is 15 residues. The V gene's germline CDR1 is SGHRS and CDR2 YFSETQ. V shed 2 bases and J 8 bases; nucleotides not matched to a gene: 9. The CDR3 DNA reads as TGCGCCAGCAGCTTATCAGCGGGAGATGTGGATGAGCAGTTCTTC. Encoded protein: CASSLSAGDVDEQFF.

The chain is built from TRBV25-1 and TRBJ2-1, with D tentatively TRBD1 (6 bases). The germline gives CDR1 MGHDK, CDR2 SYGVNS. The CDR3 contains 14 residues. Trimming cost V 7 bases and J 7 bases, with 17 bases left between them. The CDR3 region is CASTQTGKRNEQFF. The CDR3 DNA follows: TGTGCCAGCACCCAGACAGGAAAGAGGAATGAGCAGTTCTTC.

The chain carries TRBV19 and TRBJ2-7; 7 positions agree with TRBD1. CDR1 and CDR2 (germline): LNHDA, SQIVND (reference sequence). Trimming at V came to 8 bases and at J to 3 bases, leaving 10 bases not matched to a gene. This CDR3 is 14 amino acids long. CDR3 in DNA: TGTGCCAGTGGCCGCCGGGACAGAGTCTACGAGCAGTACTTC. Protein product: CASGRRDRVYEQYF.

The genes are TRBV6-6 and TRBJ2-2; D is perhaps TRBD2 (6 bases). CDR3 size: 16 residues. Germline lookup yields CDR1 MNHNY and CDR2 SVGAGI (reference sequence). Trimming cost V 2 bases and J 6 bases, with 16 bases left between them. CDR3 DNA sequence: TGTGCCAGCAGTTACGAGGGCGGGATGGGGTCCGGGGAGCTGTTTTTT. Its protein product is CASSYEGGMGSGELFF.

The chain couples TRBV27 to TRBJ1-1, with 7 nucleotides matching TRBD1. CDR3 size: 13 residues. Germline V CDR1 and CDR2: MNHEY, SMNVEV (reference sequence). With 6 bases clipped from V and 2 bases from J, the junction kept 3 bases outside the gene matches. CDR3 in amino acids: CASRRQGNTEAFF. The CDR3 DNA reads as TGTGCCAGCAGAAGACAGGGTAACACTGAAGCTTTCTTT.

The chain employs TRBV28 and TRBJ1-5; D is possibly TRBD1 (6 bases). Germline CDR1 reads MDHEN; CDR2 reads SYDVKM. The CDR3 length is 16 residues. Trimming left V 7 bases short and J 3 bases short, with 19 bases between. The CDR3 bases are TGTGCCAGCACGACCCCTCAGGGGTATTTCAATCAGCCCCAGCATTTT. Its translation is CASTTPQGYFNQPQHF.

CDR3 in amino acids: CAISESQGNQPQHF. The CDR3 DNA sequence: TGTGCCATCAGTGAGTCGCAGGGGAATCAGCCCCAGCATTTT. This sequence joins TRBV10-3 and TRBJ1-5; tentative D call: TRBD1 (6 bases). V was shortened by 0 bases and J by 4 bases, with 7 bases between the two germline ends. CDR1 is ENHRY and CDR2 is SYGVKD in the germline V gene. The CDR3 contains 14 residues.

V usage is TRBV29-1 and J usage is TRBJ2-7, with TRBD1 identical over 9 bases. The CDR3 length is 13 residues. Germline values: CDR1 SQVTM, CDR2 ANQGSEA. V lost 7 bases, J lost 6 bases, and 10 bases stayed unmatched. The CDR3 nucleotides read TGCAGCGCCTCGGGACAGGGAGTTTTCGAGCAGTACTTC. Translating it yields CSASGQGVFEQYF.

Here the CDR3 reads CASKQDGTDTQYF. For the CDR3, the DNA is TGTGCCAGCAAGCAGGATGGCACAGATACGCAGTATTTT. V usage is TRBV2 and J usage is TRBJ2-3; D is uncertain. Looked up from germline, CDR1 is SNHLY and CDR2 is FYNNEI. The CDR3 totals 13 residues. The V end was cut by 7 bases, the J end by 1 base, with 9 bases between.

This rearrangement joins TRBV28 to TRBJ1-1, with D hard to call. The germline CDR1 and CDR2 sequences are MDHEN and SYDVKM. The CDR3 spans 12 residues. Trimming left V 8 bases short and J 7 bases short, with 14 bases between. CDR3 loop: CASETAIGEAFF. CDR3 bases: TGTGCCAGCGAGACTGCGATCGGTGAAGCTTTCTTT.

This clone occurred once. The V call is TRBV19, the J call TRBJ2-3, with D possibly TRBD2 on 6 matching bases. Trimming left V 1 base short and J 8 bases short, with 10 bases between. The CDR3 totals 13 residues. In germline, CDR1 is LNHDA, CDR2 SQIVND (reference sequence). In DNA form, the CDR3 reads TGTGCCAGTAGTATAGCCCAGGGAGGTACGCAGTATTTT. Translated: CASSIAQGGTQYF.

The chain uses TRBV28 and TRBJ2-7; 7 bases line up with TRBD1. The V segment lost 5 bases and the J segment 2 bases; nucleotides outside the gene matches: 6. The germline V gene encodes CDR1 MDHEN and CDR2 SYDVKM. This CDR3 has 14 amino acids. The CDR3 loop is CASSKRDRTYEQYF. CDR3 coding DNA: TGTGCCAGCAGTAAAAGGGACAGAACCTACGAGCAGTACTTC.

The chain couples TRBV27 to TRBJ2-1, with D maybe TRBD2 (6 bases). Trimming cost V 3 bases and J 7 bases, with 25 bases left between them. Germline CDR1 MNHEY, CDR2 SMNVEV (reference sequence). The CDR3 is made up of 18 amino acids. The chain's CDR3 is CASSFQRSNGRRRNEQFF. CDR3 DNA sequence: TGTGCCAGCAGTTTTCAAAGGAGTAACGGGAGACGGAGAAATGAGCAGTTCTTC.

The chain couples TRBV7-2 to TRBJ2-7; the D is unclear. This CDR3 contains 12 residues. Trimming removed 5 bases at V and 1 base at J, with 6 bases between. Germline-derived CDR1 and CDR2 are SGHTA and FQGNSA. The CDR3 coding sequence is TGTGCCAGCAGCGGCGGTTCCTACGAGCAGTACTTC. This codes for CASSGGSYEQYF.

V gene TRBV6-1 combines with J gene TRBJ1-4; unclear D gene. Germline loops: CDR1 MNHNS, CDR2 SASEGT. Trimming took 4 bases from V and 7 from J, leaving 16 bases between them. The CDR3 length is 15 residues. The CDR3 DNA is TGTGCCAGCAGTGCCCCGCCAACTTCGAGTGAAAAACTGTTTTTT. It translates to CASSAPPTSSEKLFF.

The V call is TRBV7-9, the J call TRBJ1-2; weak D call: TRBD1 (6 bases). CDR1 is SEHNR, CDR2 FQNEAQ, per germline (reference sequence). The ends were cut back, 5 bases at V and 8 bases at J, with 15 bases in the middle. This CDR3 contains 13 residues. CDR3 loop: CASSAGPQGGYTF. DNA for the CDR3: TGTGCCAGCAGCGCCGGGCCCCAGGGGGGCTACACCTTC.